This TCR beta chain was identified in a study of neoadjuvant anti-PD-1 for oral cavity cancer. The germline V gene has CDR1 SEHNR and CDR2 FQNEAQ (reference sequence). The ends were cut back, 1 base at V and 3 bases at J, with 6 bases in the middle. The CDR3 is 13 residues long. Patients were newly diagnosed with stage II-IVA oral cavity squamous cell carcinoma without prior systemic or radiation treatment. Only in-frame clones appear in the TCRdb table, and some are missing; sequencing was by immunoSEQ multiplex PCR. The profile shows several thousand clones, more than 65% of them singletons. The sequence came from a person aged 35-80 years with oral cavity squamous cell carcinoma. The gene calls are TRBV7-9 and TRBJ1-1; D gene unclear. The sample consisted of PBMCs, taken before nivolumab (anti-PD-1) treatment. The CDR3 spells CASSLGEDTEAFF. The CDR3 nucleotides are TGTGCCAGCAGCTTAGGAGAGGACACTGAAGCTTTCTTT.